The 21 T cell receptor delta chains listed next were all sequenced from one sample in a study of DNA immune sequencing with unique molecular identifiers. Genomic DNA underwent 32-plex PCR targeting all 8 TRDV and 4 TRDJ genes. The library had 12-nucleotide UMIs introduced over roughly 3 barcoding cycles, then a second adapter PCR. TCRdb re-processed the multiplex PCR reads using CATT. The data show about 2,000 delta-chain clones, 20% seen once. Material: gamma-delta T cells from PBMCs. The receptors shown here come from a human donor in good health.

This sequence joins TRDV1 and TRDJ1; TRDD2 aligns across 7 bases. V trimming: 1 base; J trimming: 0 bases; junction bases outside the gene matches: 8. This CDR3 contains 17 residues. The germline gives CDR1 TSWWSYY, CDR2 QGS. The CDR3 protein is CALGEPAFLRYTDKLIF. The CDR3 region has the DNA TGTGCTCTTGGGGAACCGGCCTTCCTGAGATACACCGATAAACTCATCTTT.

Judged by abundance, this clone is medium-sized. The V call is TRDV2, the J call TRDJ1; TRDD3 agrees at 12 bases. Germline trimming cut 3 bases from V and 1 base from J; bases unmatched to any gene: 8. The germline gives CDR1 GEAIGNYY, CDR2 EKD. The CDR3 contains 17 residues. DNA for the CDR3: TGTGCCTGTGACCCCGTACTGGGGGATACTGGCACCGATAAACTCATCTTT. It translates to CACDPVLGDTGTDKLIF.

This clone turned up a few times. The rearrangement links TRDV1 to TRDJ1; 12 bases map to TRDD3. Germline-derived CDR1 and CDR2 are TSWWSYY and QGS. The CDR3 has 24 amino acids. V trimming: 4 bases; J trimming: 1 base; junction bases outside the gene matches: 28. CDR3 sequence: CALGAPKAFLHRDWGIPSTDKLIF. The DNA of the CDR3 is TGTGCTCTTGGGGCCCCTAAGGCCTTTTTGCACCGGGACTGGGGGATACCCTCCACCGATAAACTCATCTTT.

In this sample, this clone is hyperexpanded. The same CDR3 is also encoded by other DNA sequences in this sample. The chain joins TRDV2 to TRDJ1; TRDD3 aligns across 10 bases. The CDR3 consists of 19 residues. V shed 0 bases, J shed 2 bases, and the junction held 14 bases outside the gene matches. Germline V gene data show CDR1 as GEAIGNYY and CDR2 as EKD. The CDR3 sequence is CACDTYGGYKGLATDKLIF. CDR3 bases: TGTGCCTGTGACACCTATGGGGGATACAAGGGCCTTGCGACCGATAAACTCATCTTT.

This clone was seen a few times. This probably arose from a read error, given a far larger clone one base away. The chain has TRDV2 and TRDJ3; 9 bases are shared with TRDD3. This CDR3 spans 18 amino acids. The germline CDR1 and CDR2 sequences are GEAIGNYY and EKD. The CDR3 loop reads CACDTAGIRDWVTRQMFF. The CDR3 DNA follows: TGTGCCTGTGACACGGCGGGGATACGCGATTGGGTCACCCGACAGATGTTTTTC.

For this clone: This likely came from a read error, as a far larger clone is one base away. J is TRDJ1 and V is TRDV1, with TRDD3 identical over 10 bases. The CDR3 has 27 amino acids. Per the germline V gene, CDR1 is TSWWSYY and CDR2 is QGS. CDR3 protein: CAFGELKIWSYCLLWGDTQSEVDKLIF. In DNA, the CDR3 is TGTGCTTTTGGGGAACTAAAAATTTGGTCCTATTGTCTCCTTTGGGGGGATACGCAATCGGAGGTCGATAAACTCATCTTT.

This clone counts as medium-sized. The chain recombines TRDV1 with TRDJ1, with D perhaps matching TRDD3 (6 bases). Germline CDR1 is TSWWSYY and CDR2 is QGS. The CDR3 is 17 residues long. Trimming stripped 2 bases from V and 2 bases from J, with 18 bases between. CDR3 DNA: TGTGCTCTTGGGGAAGTAGTAGGTTGGGGGGAGACCGATAAACTCATCTTT. Translated: CALGEVVGWGETDKLIF.

About this clone itself: This sequence is one base from a far larger clone and is likely a read error. The chain employs TRDV1 and TRDJ1; 11 bases are a match to TRDD3. CDR3 length: 22 amino acids. Looked up from germline, CDR1 is TSWWSYY and CDR2 is QGS. The V and J ends lost 6 bases and 2 bases, in that order; junction bases with no gene match: 26. CDR3 region: CALGSCNSVPSYWGIRTDKLIF. Here the CDR3 DNA reads TGTGCTCTTGGATCCTGTAACAGTGTGCCTTCCTACTGGGGGATAAGGACCGATAAACTCATCTTT.

For the CDR3, the DNA is TGTGCCTGTGACAAAGCCGGCACCCCAAAGGGCACCCGACAGATGTTTTTC. Translation gives CACDKAGTPKGTRQMFF. The chain couples TRDV2 to TRDJ3; D remains ambiguous. The ends were cut back, 2 bases at V and 9 bases at J, with 19 bases in the middle. CDR1 is GEAIGNYY, CDR2 EKD, per germline. The CDR3 consists of 17 residues.

This clone ranks as large. Other DNA sequences within the sample encode an identical CDR3. The chain uses TRDV2 and TRDJ3, with 11 bases aligning to TRDD3. J gave up 0 bases and V 2 bases, and 2 bases lay outside the gene matches. CDR3 length: 18 amino acids. Germline-derived CDR1 and CDR2 are GEAIGNYY and EKD. CDR3 protein: CACDILGDSSWDTRQMFF. CDR3 in DNA: TGTGCCTGTGACATACTGGGGGATAGCTCCTGGGACACCCGACAGATGTTTTTC.

This clone is categorized as medium-sized. The V gene is TRDV2, the J gene TRDJ1; 8 bases agree with TRDD3. Germline loops: CDR1 GEAIGNYY, CDR2 EKD. The CDR3 sequence is 17 residues long. Trimming cost V 0 bases and J 2 bases; bases outside gene matches: 10. The CDR3 DNA sequence: TGTGCCTGTGACACCCTACTGGGGGGGACGCGGACCGATAAACTCATCTTT. Translation: CACDTLLGGTRTDKLIF.

This clone was found a few times. The J gene is TRDJ1, the V gene TRDV3, with TRDD3 matching 7 bases. The CDR3 has 20 residues. The germline gives CDR1 TVYSNPD, CDR2 GDNSRS (reference sequence). The junction had 28 bases not matched to a gene; V was cut back by 3 bases and J by 3 bases. CDR3 in amino acids: CAFEPAKNWGVEAPADKLIF. The CDR3 DNA reads TGTGCCTTCGAACCCGCTAAGAACTGGGGAGTGGAGGCGCCGGCCGATAAACTCATCTTT.

To note about this clone: A read error likely explains why the TCRdb protein, taken from a much larger clone, differs from this DNA's translation at residue 3; the protein shown is translated from the DNA. The genes are TRDV2 and TRDJ1, with D possibly TRDD3 on 7 matching bases. The CDR3 is 19 residues long. Germline V gene lookup returns CDR1 GEAIGNYY and CDR2 EKD. The CDR3 here is CAFDTLPTGDPFQADKLIF. The CDR3 nucleotides read TGTGCCTTTGACACCCTCCCTACTGGGGATCCCTTCCAGGCCGATAAACTCATCTTT.

This clone is termed large. The chain carries TRDV2 and TRDJ1; 9 bases fit TRDD3. V lost 2 bases to trimming and J lost 0 bases; unmatched junction nucleotides: 12. Per germline, CDR1 GEAIGNYY and CDR2 EKD. There are 18 residues in the CDR3. For the CDR3, the DNA is TGTGCCTGTGACATATTAAGGGGGGATACTTCTAACACCGATAAACTCATCTTT. Its protein is CACDILRGDTSNTDKLIF.

This clone ranks as large. The chain has TRDV2 and TRDJ1, with D maybe TRDD3 (6 bases). CDR3 length: 17 residues. Germline CDR1 GEAIGNYY, CDR2 EKD. V lost 3 bases and J 0 bases, leaving 19 bases between the germline ends. The CDR3 DNA is TGTGCCTGTGACTTAATGGGGGCCTTCAAGTACACCGATAAACTCATCTTT. The encoded protein is CACDLMGAFKYTDKLIF.

The V and J genes are TRDV1 and TRDJ1, with 11 bases matching TRDD3. This CDR3 has 23 amino acids. V shed 1 base and J 0 bases; nucleotides not matched to a gene: 22. The germline V gene encodes CDR1 TSWWSYY and CDR2 QGS. The CDR3 loop reads CALGEPLVYWGIKGNMDTDKLIF. CDR3 bases: TGTGCTCTTGGGGAACCCCTCGTGTACTGGGGGATAAAGGGGAATATGGACACCGATAAACTCATCTTT.

The rearrangement links TRDV2 to TRDJ3; the D gene is possibly TRDD3 (5 bases). Trimming shortened V by 0 bases and J by 0 bases, and 14 bases separated the two germline ends. The CDR3 loop spans 19 amino acids. Germline lookup yields CDR1 GEAIGNYY and CDR2 EKD. This CDR3 is CACDTADTRSSWDTRQMFF. Written as DNA, the CDR3 is TGTGCCTGTGACACCGCCGATACCAGAAGCTCCTGGGACACCCGACAGATGTTTTTC.

This clone was observed a few times. The protein given by TCRdb reflects a much larger clone and differs at residue 15 from this DNA's translation, likely from a read error; the protein shown is the DNA's translation. The V and J genes are TRDV2 and TRDJ1; 10 bases agree with TRDD3. The CDR3 spans 19 residues. Germline V gene sequence: CDR1 GEAIGNYY, CDR2 EKD. The CDR3 here is CACDTYGGYKGLATVKLIF. CDR3 coding DNA: TGTGCCTGTGACACCTATGGGGGATACAAGGGCCTTGCGACCGTTAAACTCATCTTT.

By share of the sample, this clone is medium-sized. Other DNA sequences in this sample translate to the same CDR3. The V and J genes are TRDV2 and TRDJ3; 7 positions agree with TRDD3. With 0 bases clipped from V and 0 bases from J, the junction kept 7 bases outside the gene matches. The CDR3 has 19 amino acids. Germline assignment: CDR1 GEAIGNYY and CDR2 EKD. The CDR3 DNA is TGTGCCTGTGACACCGCAGGATACGGGAGCTCCTGGGACACCCGACAGATGTTTTTC. Its translation is CACDTAGYGSSWDTRQMFF.

V and J are TRDV2 and TRDJ2; D is uncertain. The J call is doubtful: the DNA matches TRDJ1 better. The germline V gene has CDR1 GEAIGNYY and CDR2 EKD. The CDR3 length is 19 residues. Written as DNA, the CDR3 is TGTGCCTGTGACCCGGTTCTTCGACCCGGAGGGGCCGACACCGATAAACTCATCTTT. Amino acids: CACDPVLRPGGADTDKLIF.

Points on this clone: It differs at one base from a far larger clone, so likely a read error. Within the sample, other DNA sequences also encode this same CDR3. The V gene is TRDV1, the J gene TRDJ1; 12 bases match TRDD3. The CDR3 runs to 24 residues. Trimming took 0 bases from V and 4 from J; bases not matched to a gene: 27. Germline values: CDR1 TSWWSYY, CDR2 QGS. Here the CDR3 reads CALGELKHPHWGIQGPLQVDKLIF. The CDR3 nucleotides are TGTGCTCTTGGGGAACTGAAGCACCCTCACTGGGGGATACAGGGACCGCTACAGGTCGATAAACTCATCTTT.